The 28 T cell receptor beta chains below come from one sample, sequenced in a study of vaccination effects on CD4 cells after COVID-19. The antigens of these receptors remain unknown. With the ViraFEST assay, the study expanded antigen-specific CD4+ T cells using viral peptide pools, then sequenced them. CD4+ T cell isolation took place after 10 days of culture. Confirmation by PCR established that the person had SARS-CoV-2 infection between March and December 2020. The vaccine given was either BNT162b2 or mRNA-1273, in two doses. Assay: immunoSEQ multiplex PCR; the TCRdb copy retains only in-frame clones and omits some. Among more than 15,000 clones, less than 85% were seen once, and the ten largest hold about a fifth. This specimen was CD4+ T cells from PBMCs cultured with SARS-CoV-2 spike peptides, taken after COVID-19 vaccination. All receptors come from a human donor who had a prior SARS-CoV-2 infection.

The chain is built from TRBV30 and TRBJ1-4; no clear D. The CDR3 consists of 13 residues. Trimming removed 7 bases from V and 8 bases from J, with 17 bases in between. Germline loops: CDR1 GTSNPN, CDR2 SVGIG (reference sequence). The CDR3 sequence is CAYSPSGREKLFF. The CDR3 nucleotides read TGTGCCTACTCCCCTTCAGGACGGGAAAAACTGTTTTTT. The full variable domain, rest sourced from reference TRBV30 and TRBJ1-4, is SQTIHQWPATLVQPVGSPLSLECTVEGTSNPNLYWYRQAAGRGLQLLFYSVGIGQISSEVPQNLSASRPQDRQFILSSKKLLLSDSGFYLCAYSPSGREKLFFGSGTQLSVL.

The table lists this clone with a few counts. Other DNA sequences of this sample code for an identical CDR3. The chain recombines TRBV5-4 with TRBJ2-6; D may be TRBD2 (6 bases). The ends were cut back, 2 bases at V and 1 base at J, with 13 bases in the middle. Germline V gene lookup returns CDR1 SGHNT and CDR2 YYREEE (reference sequence). This CDR3 spans 17 amino acids. CDR3 residues: CASSFGGRSSGANVLTF. CDR3 DNA: TGTGCCAGCAGCTTTGGGGGGAGGTCGTCTGGGGCCAACGTCCTGACTTTC.

The chain employs TRBV11-3 and TRBJ1-1; no clear D gene. Germline V gene lookup returns CDR1 SGHNT and CDR2 YENEEA. Trimming stripped 5 bases from V and 0 bases from J, with 16 bases between. This CDR3 has 16 residues. CDR3 DNA: TGTGCCAGCAGCCCAACGAACAGCTACATGAACACTGAAGCTTTCTTT. It specifies CASSPTNSYMNTEAFF.

The chain couples TRBV2 to TRBJ1-5, with a weak D call TRBD1 (5 bases). The CDR3 extends over 13 amino acids. The V and J ends lost 8 bases and 1 base respectively, with 9 bases between them. Germline lookup yields CDR1 SNHLY and CDR2 FYNNEI. CDR3 DNA sequence: TGTGCCAGCCGGCGGGACAGCAATCAGCCCCAGCATTTT. Protein product: CASRRDSNQPQHF. Combining the CDR3 with reference TRBV2 and TRBJ1-5 gives the whole variable domain EPEVTQTPSHQVTQMGQEVILRCVPISNHLYFYWYRQILGQKVEFLVSFYNNEISEKSEIFDDQFSVERPDGSNFTLKIRSTKLEDSAMYFCASRRDSNQPQHFGDGTRLSIL.

The gene calls are TRBV5-1 and TRBJ2-7, with 11 bases lining up with TRBD1. Germline CDR1 is SGHRS and CDR2 is YFSETQ. With V trimmed by 6 bases and J by 2 bases, 10 bases remained unmatched. The CDR3 extends over 16 amino acids. The CDR3 DNA reads TGCGCCAGCACCAAGTCCGGGACAGGGGGGACCTACGAGCAGTACTTC. Protein sequence: CASTKSGTGGTYEQYF.

Only a few counts were recorded for this clone. The chain uses TRBV12-5 and TRBJ1-5, with D perhaps TRBD1 (5 bases). V lost 7 bases and J lost 7, with 11 bases in between. The CDR3 has 12 residues. Germline V gene data show CDR1 as LGHNT and CDR2 as FRNRAP. Here the CDR3 reads CASATGSQPQHF. The CDR3 DNA follows: TGTGCTAGTGCCACAGGCAGCCAGCCCCAGCATTTT.

The chain is built from TRBV7-3 and TRBJ2-1, with D unresolved. V was pared by 3 bases and J by 4 bases, with 13 bases between. The CDR3 length is 15 residues. Germline loops: CDR1 SGHTA, CDR2 FQGTGA. The CDR3 protein is CASSFGMSSYNEQFF. CDR3 nucleotide sequence: TGTGCCAGCAGCTTTGGGATGTCCTCTTACAATGAGCAGTTCTTC.

The chain links TRBV5-6 to TRBJ2-7; D is undetermined. This CDR3 has 15 residues. CDR1 is SGHDT and CDR2 is YYEEEE in the germline V gene. Trimming cost V 3 bases and J 6 bases, with 19 bases left between them. CDR3 in DNA: TGTGCCAGCAGCTCGGATCCGACGGACCCCCTCGAGCAGTACTTC. It encodes CASSSDPTDPLEQYF.

This clone was found once. The chain recombines TRBV4-1 with TRBJ1-5; D gene uncertain. Trimming took 8 bases from V and 0 from J, leaving 14 bases between them. This CDR3 spans 15 amino acids. Germline values: CDR1 MGHRA, CDR2 YSYEKL. The CDR3: CASSRVETSNQPQHF. The DNA of the CDR3 is TGCGCCAGCTCCCGGGTTGAGACTAGCAATCAGCCCCAGCATTTT.

The sample holds a few counts of this clone. This chain uses TRBV6-5 with TRBJ2-7; TRBD2 matches 14 bases. The junction had 3 bases not matched to a gene; V was cut back by 4 bases and J by 4 bases. In germline, CDR1 is MNHEY, CDR2 SVGAGI. This CDR3 region has 15 residues. The CDR3 region is CASSSGTSGRYEQYF. CDR3 bases: TGTGCCAGCAGTTCCGGGACTAGCGGGAGATACGAGCAGTACTTC.

The rearrangement links TRBV5-5 to TRBJ2-7, with 8 positions matching TRBD1. Germline CDR1 reads SGHKS; CDR2 reads YYEKEE (reference sequence). Losses at the gene ends were 0 bases for V and 7 bases for J; bases not matched to a gene: 0. CDR3 length: 12 residues. DNA of the CDR3: TGTGCCAGCAGCTTGGACAGGGGGGAGCAGTACTTC. It specifies CASSLDRGEQYF.

This clone was recorded only once. V is TRBV15 and J is TRBJ2-7, with D possibly TRBD1 on 5 matching bases. Per germline, CDR1 LNHNV and CDR2 YYDKDF (reference sequence). With 6 bases removed from V and 10 bases from J, the gap between germline ends came to 16 bases. The CDR3 is 12 residues long. In DNA, the CDR3 is TGTGCCACCAGTTCTACAAAAGGGGCACAGTACTTC. Translation gives CATSSTKGAQYF.

The chain employs TRBV3-1 (or the pseudogene TRBV3-2) and TRBJ1-2; D is undetermined. Looked up from germline, CDR1 is LGHDT and CDR2 is YNNKEL (reference sequence). V lost 0 bases and J lost 4, with 9 bases in between. The CDR3 covers 14 residues. The CDR3 region has the DNA TGTGCCAGCAGCCAAGATGTGGTGGGCTATGGCTACACCTTC. Residues: CASSQDVVGYGYTF.

The chain uses TRBV18 and TRBJ2-2; D gene unclear. From germline, CDR1 is KGHSH and CDR2 LQKENI. V gave up 3 bases and J gave up 0 bases, with 5 bases separating them. The CDR3 has 14 amino acids. DNA of the CDR3: TGTGCCAGCTCACCCTTTACGAACACCGGGGAGCTGTTTTTT. It codes for CASSPFTNTGELFF.

The chain joins TRBV29-1 to TRBJ2-5, with TRBD2 identical over 8 bases. Trimming removed 4 bases from V and 6 bases from J; junction bases left unmatched: 13. Looked up from germline, CDR1 is SQVTM and CDR2 is ANQGSEA. The CDR3 runs 15 residues. The CDR3 is CSVVDPGLVFKTQYF. For the CDR3, the DNA is TGCAGCGTTGTTGATCCGGGACTAGTTTTTAAGACCCAGTACTTC.

This clone has more than one count but fewer than ten. The chain links TRBV4-3 to TRBJ2-3; D call uncertain. This CDR3 is 15 amino acids long. Per germline, CDR1 LGHNA and CDR2 YSLEER. Trimming left V 0 bases short and J 1 base short, with 8 bases between. The CDR3, as DNA: TGCGCCAGCAGCCAAGATCCGGCAGGCACAGATACGCAGTATTTT. Encoded protein: CASSQDPAGTDTQYF.

The chain carries TRBV5-6 and TRBJ2-5; D gene unclear. Trimming removed 0 bases at V and 7 bases at J, with 10 bases between. Germline V gene lookup returns CDR1 SGHDT and CDR2 YYEEEE. The CDR3 loop spans 13 amino acids. The CDR3: CASSLGHRGTQYF. As DNA, the CDR3 is TGTGCCAGCAGCTTGGGACATCGAGGGACCCAGTACTTC.

The chain links TRBV6-4 to TRBJ2-3; 14 bases are shared with TRBD2. Germline V CDR1 and CDR2: MRHNA, SNTAGT. The CDR3 length is 15 residues. The V segment lost 8 bases and the J segment 3 bases; nucleotides outside the gene matches: 4. CDR3 sequence: CASQRTSGGTDTQYF. CDR3 nucleotide sequence: TGTGCCAGCCAGAGGACTAGCGGGGGGACAGATACGCAGTATTTT.

The V call is TRBV13, the J call TRBJ2-1; 14 positions match TRBD2. With 4 bases clipped from V and 4 bases from J, the junction kept 12 bases outside the gene matches. The V gene's germline CDR1 is PRHDT and CDR2 FYEKMQ (reference sequence). CDR3 size: 19 residues. CDR3 bases: TGTGCCAGCAGCTCACAGACTAGCGGGAGGGCCGGGATATACAATGAGCAGTTCTTC. Amino acid sequence: CASSSQTSGRAGIYNEQFF.

The chain links TRBV7-3 to TRBJ1-6; no clear D. Deletions cut 3 bases from V and 6 bases from J, with 9 bases between. The germline gives CDR1 SGHTA, CDR2 FQGTGA. The CDR3 length is 14 residues. The CDR3 region has the DNA TGTGCCAGCAGCTTGCGGGGAGGTAATTCACCCCTCCACTTT. Its protein product is CASSLRGGNSPLHF.

J is TRBJ2-1 and V is TRBV18; TRBD2 aligns across 11 bases. The CDR3 is 15 amino acids. V lost 3 bases to trimming and J lost 5 bases; unmatched junction nucleotides: 3. Germline assignment: CDR1 KGHSH and CDR2 LQKENI. The CDR3 region is CASSPGLAADNEQFF. CDR3 sequence (DNA): TGTGCCAGCTCACCGGGACTAGCGGCCGACAATGAGCAGTTCTTC. The whole variable domain, remainder taken from reference TRBV18 and TRBJ2-1, is NAGVMQNPRHLVRRRGQEARLRCSPMKGHSHVYWYRQLPEEGLKFMVYLQKENIIDESGMPKERFSAEFPKEGPSILRIQQVVRGDSAAYFCASSPGLAADNEQFFGPGTRLTVL.

The chain employs TRBV18 and TRBJ2-3, with D perhaps assigned TRBD1 or TRBD2 (5 bases each). The CDR3 consists of 15 residues. In germline, CDR1 is KGHSH, CDR2 LQKENI. The V end was cut by 1 base, the J end by 4 bases, with 12 bases between. Here the CDR3 reads CASSPQGVGADTQYF. CDR3 nucleotide sequence: TGTGCCAGCTCACCACAGGGTGTGGGGGCAGATACGCAGTATTTT.

The chain recombines TRBV19 with TRBJ1-5, with a possible D match to TRBD1 (6 bases). V lost 3 bases and J 6 bases, leaving 12 bases between the germline ends. From germline, CDR1 is LNHDA and CDR2 SQIVND (reference sequence). The CDR3 is 14 amino acids. Here the CDR3 reads CASSMLRGLQPQHF. CDR3 bases: TGTGCCAGTAGTATGCTCAGGGGCCTTCAGCCCCAGCATTTT.

V gene TRBV5-1 combines with J gene TRBJ1-2, with 7 bases identical to TRBD1. With V trimmed by 4 bases and J by 8 bases, 8 bases remained unmatched. This CDR3 has 13 residues. CDR1 and CDR2 from the germline V gene are SGHRS and YFSETQ. CDR3 region: CASSNPQGEGYTF. For the CDR3, the DNA is TGCGCCAGCAGCAATCCTCAGGGGGAAGGCTACACCTTC.

The CDR3 nucleotides read TGCGCCAGCAGCTACTACGGACTAGCGGGAGGGCCGGGGGGCAATGAGCAGTTCTTC. Amino acid sequence: CASSYYGLAGGPGGNEQFF. The chain combines TRBV4-3 with TRBJ2-1; 15 bases agree with TRBD2. The CDR3 consists of 19 residues. Losses at the gene ends were 5 bases for V and 6 bases for J; bases not matched to a gene: 14. The germline CDR1 and CDR2 sequences are LGHNA and YSLEER.

CDR3 residues: CASSPLGGITEAFF. DNA of the CDR3: TGTGCCAGCAGCCCATTGGGGGGGATCACTGAAGCTTTCTTT. V and J are TRBV11-3 and TRBJ1-1; D might be TRBD1 (5 bases). The CDR3 runs 14 residues. Germline CDR1 SGHNT, CDR2 YENEEA. The germline V and J ends were trimmed by 5 bases and 4 bases, with 14 bases remaining between them.

The rearrangement uses TRBV5-4 and TRBJ2-1, with D tentatively TRBD2 (6 bases). V was pared by 5 bases and J by 9 bases, with 18 bases between. From germline, CDR1 is SGHNT and CDR2 YYREEE (reference sequence). This CDR3 is built from 14 residues. Here the CDR3 reads CASSVYAGLGEQFF. The CDR3 DNA follows: TGTGCCAGCAGTGTATATGCGGGACTCGGTGAGCAGTTCTTC.

The chain joins TRBV11-3 to TRBJ2-1; possibly TRBD1 for D (5 bases). This CDR3 is 14 amino acids long. Germline V lookup: CDR1 SGHNT, CDR2 YENEEA. The V end lost 5 bases, the J end lost 4 bases, and 12 bases lay between the germline ends. The chain's CDR3 is CASSLQGLYNEQFF. As DNA, the CDR3 is TGTGCCAGCAGCCTTCAGGGTTTGTACAATGAGCAGTTCTTC.